This is a list of T cell receptor beta chains from one sample in a study of OX40 agonist ivuxolimab in advanced cancers. Method: immunoSEQ multiplex PCR; TCRdb's copy keeps in-frame clones and lacks some. The sample holds 99,000 or so clones, approximately 95% seen once. The sequencing here drew on CD4+ or CD8+ T cells sorted from blood, taken in a trial of the OX40 agonist ivuxolimab. These receptors were taken from an adult with an advanced solid tumor such as melanoma, head and neck, liver or kidney cancer. The CDR3 runs from the conserved cysteine through the conserved F or W. The D gene is left open where the match is weak. Size values are once, few and many counts, or a class for expanded clones, and some rows have none.

v_call: TRBV27
clone_size: -
j_call: TRBJ2-3
d_call: TRBD1
cdr3_nt: TGTGCCAGCAGTTCTTGGACAGGGGGGACAGATACGCAGTATTTT
cdr3_aa: CASSSWTGGTDTQYF

v_call: TRBV7-3
clone_size: -
j_call: TRBJ2-2
d_call: TRBD2
cdr3_nt: TGTGCCAGCAGGGCCGGGACTAGCGGCACCGGGGAGCTGTTTTTT
cdr3_aa: CASRAGTSGTGELFF

v_call: TRBV19
clone_size: once
j_call: TRBJ1-5
d_call: TRBD1
cdr3_nt: TGTGCCAGTAGTGCCAGGACAGGGGTTGATCAGCCCCAGCATTTT
cdr3_aa: CASSARTGVDQPQHF

v_call: TRBV2
clone_size: -
j_call: TRBJ2-3
d_call: -
cdr3_nt: TGTGCCAGCAGGGAAAACGGGCTACCCGGTGATACGCAGTATTTT
cdr3_aa: CASRENGLPGDTQYF

v_call: TRBV28
clone_size: -
j_call: TRBJ2-5
d_call: TRBD2
cdr3_nt: TGTGCCAGCAGTTTCCTTAGCGGGACGCCCCAAGAGACCCAGTACTTC
cdr3_aa: CASSFLSGTPQETQYF

v_call: TRBV29-1
clone_size: -
j_call: TRBJ2-5
d_call: -
cdr3_nt: TGCAGCGTTGGCGGGACAGCTCAAGAGACCCAGTACTTC
cdr3_aa: CSVGGTAQETQYF

v_call: TRBV23-1
clone_size: -
j_call: TRBJ2-2
d_call: -
cdr3_nt: TGCGCCAGCAGTCAATCGAAACTACCCGTCTTGGCCCCGCCGTCGGGGGCCACCGGGGAGCTGTTTTTT
cdr3_aa: CASSQSKLPVLAPPSGATGELFF

v_call: TRBV27
clone_size: -
j_call: TRBJ1-1
d_call: TRBD1
cdr3_nt: TGTGCCAGCAGTTTCTCCCGGGACAGGGGGTGGAACACTGAAGCTTTCTTT
cdr3_aa: CASSFSRDRGWNTEAFF

v_call: TRBV4-1
clone_size: -
j_call: TRBJ1-5
d_call: -
cdr3_nt: TGCGCCAGCAGTCGAACAGGCCCCGGCCCTTATCAGCCCCAGCATTTT
cdr3_aa: CASSRTGPGPYQPQHF

v_call: TRBV28
clone_size: -
j_call: TRBJ2-3
d_call: -
cdr3_nt: TGTGCCAGCAGTCCGGGGGGCAGCACAGATACGCAGTATTTT
cdr3_aa: CASSPGGSTDTQYF

v_call: TRBV28
clone_size: -
j_call: TRBJ1-5
d_call: TRBD1
cdr3_nt: TGTGCCAGCAGTGACCCGACAGGGGGCCGGAGCAATCAGCCCCAGCATTTT
cdr3_aa: CASSDPTGGRSNQPQHF

v_call: TRBV19
clone_size: -
j_call: TRBJ1-5
d_call: TRBD1
cdr3_nt: TGTGCCAGTAGACAACAGGGGGTGTTGAGCAATCAGCCCCAGCATTTT
cdr3_aa: CASRQQGVLSNQPQHF

v_call: TRBV30
clone_size: -
j_call: TRBJ2-5
d_call: -
cdr3_nt: TGTGCCTGGAGGCGACAAGGAGGCGAGACCCAGTACTTC
cdr3_aa: CAWRRQGGETQYF

v_call: TRBV18
clone_size: -
j_call: TRBJ2-7
d_call: TRBD2
cdr3_nt: TGTGCCAGCTCATCCTTAGCGGGAGGTGCCTACGAGCAGTACTTC
cdr3_aa: CASSSLAGGAYEQYF

v_call: TRBV5-4
clone_size: once
j_call: TRBJ2-2
d_call: TRBD1
cdr3_nt: TGTGCCAGCAACCCGGACAGGGGGACGGCCGGGGAGCTGTTTTTT
cdr3_aa: CASNPDRGTAGELFF

v_call: TRBV18
clone_size: -
j_call: TRBJ2-7
d_call: TRBD2
cdr3_nt: TGTGCCAGCTCACCGGGGAGGGACGAGCAGTACTTC
cdr3_aa: CASSPGRDEQYF

v_call: TRBV18
clone_size: once
j_call: TRBJ2-2
d_call: TRBD1
cdr3_nt: TGTGCCAGCTCACCGGGACAGCCGAACACCGGGGAGCTGTTTTTT
cdr3_aa: CASSPGQPNTGELFF

v_call: TRBV10-3
clone_size: -
j_call: TRBJ1-6
d_call: -
cdr3_nt: TGTGCCATCAGTGAGTCAACGGGGCGGTCACCCCTCCACTTT
cdr3_aa: CAISESTGRSPLHF

v_call: TRBV19
clone_size: once
j_call: TRBJ1-1
d_call: -
cdr3_nt: TGTGCCAGTAGTACCCAGGTGAACACTGAAGCTTTCTTT
cdr3_aa: CASSTQVNTEAFF

v_call: TRBV7-2
clone_size: once
j_call: TRBJ2-7
d_call: -
cdr3_nt: TGTGCCAGCAAGCGCAGGGGCTCCAACGAGCAGTACTTC
cdr3_aa: CASKRRGSNEQYF

v_call: TRBV28
clone_size: once
j_call: TRBJ2-1
d_call: TRBD2
cdr3_nt: TGTGCCAGCAGTAGCAGGACTAGCGGGATGCTTCCCCATGAGCAGTTCTTC
cdr3_aa: CASSSRTSGMLPHEQFF

v_call: TRBV7-2
clone_size: -
j_call: TRBJ1-1
d_call: TRBD1
cdr3_nt: TGTGCCAGCAGCTTAGACAGGGGGCGCGCTGGGGACCCCAACACTGAAGCTTTCTTT
cdr3_aa: CASSLDRGRAGDPNTEAFF

v_call: TRBV4-3
clone_size: -
j_call: TRBJ2-1
d_call: -
cdr3_nt: TGCGCCAGCAGCCAAGACGTGGCGGGAAGGACCACCTCCTACAATGAGCAGTTCTTC
cdr3_aa: CASSQDVAGRTTSYNEQFF

v_call: TRBV11-2
clone_size: -
j_call: TRBJ2-5
d_call: -
cdr3_nt: TGTGCCAGCAGCCCTCTCTCATCTCTCCCAGAGACCCAGTACTTC
cdr3_aa: CASSPLSSLPETQYF

v_call: TRBV9
clone_size: -
j_call: TRBJ2-1
d_call: TRBD2
cdr3_nt: TGTGCCAGCAGCGTACGACGGGAGGGGACGAATGAGCAGTTCTTC
cdr3_aa: CASSVRREGTNEQFF

v_call: TRBV6-5
clone_size: -
j_call: TRBJ2-3
d_call: TRBD2
cdr3_nt: TGTGCCAGCAGCCGGACTAGCACGACAGATACGCAGTATTTT
cdr3_aa: CASSRTSTTDTQYF

v_call: TRBV7-2
clone_size: -
j_call: TRBJ1-5
d_call: TRBD1
cdr3_nt: TGTGCCAGCAGCCTGACAGGGAATAAAGGTCAGCCCCAGCATTTT
cdr3_aa: CASSLTGNKGQPQHF

v_call: TRBV18
clone_size: -
j_call: TRBJ1-2
d_call: TRBD1
cdr3_nt: TGTGCCAGCTCACCTCTTACAGGGGACCTTTATGGCTACACCTTC
cdr3_aa: CASSPLTGDLYGYTF

v_call: TRBV7-2
clone_size: -
j_call: TRBJ2-1
d_call: -
cdr3_nt: TGTGCCAGCAGCTTAGGACTAGTTGGCCACAATGAGCAGTTCTTC
cdr3_aa: CASSLGLVGHNEQFF

v_call: TRBV7-9
clone_size: -
j_call: TRBJ1-4
d_call: TRBD1
cdr3_nt: TGTGCCAGCAGCTTGGGACAGGGGGTCCCGAATGAAAAACTGTTTTTT
cdr3_aa: CASSLGQGVPNEKLFF

v_call: TRBV27
clone_size: -
j_call: TRBJ2-7
d_call: -
cdr3_nt: TGTGCCAGCAGTTTAAGAGGGGGGCTTAACTACGAGCAGTACTTC
cdr3_aa: CASSLRGGLNYEQYF

v_call: TRBV7-9
clone_size: few
j_call: TRBJ1-5
d_call: -
cdr3_nt: TGTGCCAGCAGCTTAGCGACAGTCAATCAGCCCCAGCATTTT
cdr3_aa: CASSLATVNQPQHF

v_call: TRBV19
clone_size: -
j_call: TRBJ1-1
d_call: -
cdr3_nt: TGTGCCAGTAGTACGGAAACACTGAACACTGAAGCTTTCTTT
cdr3_aa: CASSTETLNTEAFF

v_call: TRBV7-9
clone_size: -
j_call: TRBJ2-7
d_call: -
cdr3_nt: TGTGCCAGCACCCCCCTGGGGCCCGGGTACGAGCAGTACTTC
cdr3_aa: CASTPLGPGYEQYF

v_call: TRBV11-3
clone_size: -
j_call: TRBJ1-1
d_call: TRBD1
cdr3_nt: TGTGCCAGCAGCACCAGACAGGGGGGATTTACTGAAGCTTTCTTT
cdr3_aa: CASSTRQGGFTEAFF

v_call: TRBV18
clone_size: -
j_call: TRBJ2-5
d_call: -
cdr3_nt: TGTGCCAGCTCACTCTATGGGGAGACCCAGTACTTC
cdr3_aa: CASSLYGETQYF

v_call: TRBV11-2
clone_size: -
j_call: TRBJ1-3
d_call: TRBD1
cdr3_nt: TGTGCCAGCAGCCGGGGGACAGGGAGAAACACCATATATTTT
cdr3_aa: CASSRGTGRNTIYF